The rows below give T cell receptor beta chains drawn from one sample of a study of cytomegalovirus exposure and HLA in healthy donors. Assay used: immunoSEQ multiplex PCR; TCRdb lists only in-frame clones, some missing. This table holds 66,000 or so clones, nearly 98% found once. Sequenced material: PBMCs. The receptor source for this set is a woman aged 18-30 years in good health and CMV-seropositive. Both conserved end residues are part of each CDR3. A D gene is named only where the DNA matches it firmly. Expanded clones are given a class, and other clones once, few, many or no size at all.

D gene | J gene | clone size | V gene | CDR3 protein | CDR3 DNA
TRBD1 | TRBJ2-7 | - | TRBV2 | CASSDPGQRSYEQYF | TGTGCCAGCAGCGACCCGGGACAGAGATCCTACGAGCAGTACTTC
TRBD1 | TRBJ2-7 | - | TRBV5-1 | CASAPDRGRGYEQYF | TGCGCCAGCGCGCCGGACAGGGGGCGAGGGTACGAGCAGTACTTC
- | TRBJ1-2 | - | TRBV7-9 | CASSLAGDNYGYTF | TGTGCCAGCAGCTTGGCGGGGGATAACTATGGCTACACCTTC
TRBD1 | TRBJ2-5 | - | TRBV28 | CASSSPDRFRETQYF | TGTGCCAGCAGTTCACCGGACAGGTTTCGAGAGACCCAGTACTTC
- | TRBJ2-1 | - | TRBV28 | CASSSGGPPYVQFF | TGTGCCAGCAGTTCCGGGGGTCCACCTTACGTACAGTTCTTC
- | TRBJ1-3 | - | TRBV6-1 | CASSQEALFGNTIYF | TGTGCCAGCTCGCAGGAAGCCCTCTTTGGAAACACCATATATTTT
- | TRBJ1-5 | - | TRBV30 | CAWSRGSSQPQHF | TGTGCCTGGAGTAGGGGTTCTAGTCAGCCCCAGCATTTT
- | TRBJ2-2 | once | TRBV7-6 | CASSYRYTGELFF | TGTGCCAGCAGTTACCGGTACACCGGGGAGCTGTTTTTT
- | TRBJ2-7 | - | TRBV28 | CASSDVASSYEQYF | TGTGCCAGCAGTGATGTAGCTAGCTCCTACGAGCAGTACTTC
- | TRBJ1-5 | - | TRBV4-1 | CASSPPDRSNQPQHF | TGCGCCAGCAGCCCTCCTGACAGGAGTAATCAGCCCCAGCATTTT
TRBD2 | TRBJ2-3 | - | TRBV7-2 | CASSWQGGYSTDTQYF | TGTGCCAGCAGCTGGCAGGGAGGGTATTCCACAGATACGCAGTATTTT
- | TRBJ1-1 | - | TRBV27 | CASNPSGGGDAFF | TGTGCCAGCAATCCCTCGGGCGGGGGCGATGCTTTCTTT
- | TRBJ1-2 | once | TRBV28 | CASSLWAGHYGYTF | TGTGCCAGCAGTTTGTGGGCAGGGCACTATGGCTACACCTTC
- | TRBJ2-3 | - | TRBV21-1 | CASSKSILFSGRSVSTDTQYF | TGTGCCAGCAGCAAATCCATATTGTTTAGCGGGAGGAGTGTGAGCACAGATACGCAGTATTTT
TRBD1 | TRBJ2-7 | - | TRBV27 | CASSFSGTGPSYEQYF | TGTGCCAGCAGTTTCTCCGGGACAGGGCCTTCCTACGAGCAGTACTTC
TRBD1 | TRBJ1-6 | - | TRBV2 | CASRTGVSPLHF | TGTGCCAGCCGGACAGGGGTATCACCCCTCCACTTT
TRBD1 | TRBJ2-7 | - | TRBV5-1 | CASSYSPGTGMSEQYF | TGCGCCAGCAGCTATAGCCCCGGGACAGGGATGAGCGAGCAGTACTTC
TRBD1 | TRBJ2-2 | - | TRBV6-1 | CASSRDRGNTGELFF | TGTGCCAGCAGCCGGGACAGGGGTAACACCGGGGAGCTGTTTTTT
- | TRBJ2-3 | - | TRBV7-2 | CASSSRDTQYF | TGTGCCAGCAGCTCTCGGGATACGCAGTATTTT
- | TRBJ2-2 | - | TRBV4-2 | CASSQEAGNTGELFF | TGTGCCAGCAGCCAAGAGGCAGGGAACACCGGGGAGCTGTTTTTT
- | TRBJ1-1 | once | TRBV7-8 | CASSLAAQGRRVSTEAFF | TGTGCCAGCAGCTTAGCGGCCCAGGGGCGACGAGTTAGTACTGAAGCTTTCTTT
TRBD2 | TRBJ2-1 | once | TRBV4-1 | CASRGLAGGPGHNEQFF | TGCGCCAGCAGAGGCCTAGCGGGAGGGCCGGGCCACAATGAGCAGTTCTTC
TRBD1 | TRBJ1-5 | - | TRBV10-3 | CAISPGTGLNQPQHF | TGTGCCATCAGTCCCGGGACAGGGTTAAATCAGCCCCAGCATTTT
- | TRBJ2-2 | - | TRBV7-9 | CASTHPLGGGDTGELFF | TGTGCCAGCACCCATCCCCTGGGGGGGGGCGACACCGGGGAGCTGTTTTTT
TRBD1 | TRBJ2-7 | - | TRBV7-9 | CASSSDRSSYEQYF | TGTGCCAGCAGCTCGGACAGGAGCTCCTACGAGCAGTACTTC
- | TRBJ2-1 | - | TRBV29-1 | CSVSGNEQFF | TGCAGCGTTAGCGGTAATGAGCAGTTCTTC
- | TRBJ1-1 | - | TRBV7-9 | CASSSKNTEAFF | TGTGCCAGCAGCTCCAAGAACACTGAAGCTTTCTTT
- | TRBJ1-2 | few | TRBV27 | CASSPTANYGYTF | TGTGCCAGCAGTCCGACAGCTAACTATGGCTACACCTTC
- | TRBJ2-7 | - | TRBV7-3 | CASSLKLGAYEQYF | TGTGCCAGCAGCTTAAAGTTAGGGGCCTACGAGCAGTACTTC
- | TRBJ1-4 | - | TRBV29-1 | CSVGARVNEKLFF | TGCAGCGTTGGGGCCAGGGTTAATGAAAAACTGTTTTTT
- | TRBJ1-5 | - | TRBV27 | CASSLRGREPQHF | TGTGCCAGCAGTTTAAGGGGGAGAGAACCCCAGCATTTT
TRBD1 | TRBJ2-1 | - | TRBV14 | CASSLQGISEQFF | TGTGCCAGCAGCCTACAGGGGATTAGCGAGCAGTTCTTC
- | TRBJ1-2 | - | TRBV21-1 | CASSKEPAGECGYTF | TGTGCCAGCAGCAAAGAACCAGCCGGGGAGTGTGGCTACACCTTC
TRBD1 | TRBJ2-7 | - | TRBV5-1 | CASSAGTGPTYEQYF | TGCGCCAGCAGCGCCGGGACAGGGCCTACCTACGAGCAGTACTTC
TRBD1 | TRBJ2-3 | - | TRBV28 | CASSLDRAGRTDTQYF | TGTGCCAGCAGTCTCGACAGGGCCGGACGCACAGATACGCAGTATTTT
- | TRBJ2-2 | - | TRBV5-5 | CASSPTSFPNTGELFF | TGTGCCAGCAGCCCTACTAGCTTCCCTAACACCGGGGAGCTGTTTTTT
- | TRBJ2-3 | - | TRBV6-6 | CASTALETYTDTQYF | TGTGCCAGCACCGCTCTTGAGACTTACACAGATACGCAGTATTTT
TRBD2 | TRBJ2-5 | - | TRBV5-4 | CASSAGLAGEETQYF | TGTGCCAGCAGCGCGGGACTAGCGGGAGAGGAGACCCAGTACTTC
- | TRBJ1-2 | - | TRBV5-1 | CASSLGGSSNYGYTF | TGCGCCAGCAGCTTGGGGGGCAGTTCTAACTATGGCTACACCTTC
TRBD1 | TRBJ1-2 | - | TRBV28 | CASSLSGTGSSGYTF | TGTGCCAGCAGTCTTTCCGGGACAGGGAGTAGTGGCTACACCTTC
TRBD2 | TRBJ2-1 | once | TRBV11-3 | CASSLGSGIDAYNEQFF | TGTGCCAGCAGCTTGGGTAGCGGGATTGACGCCTACAATGAGCAGTTCTTC
TRBD2 | TRBJ2-1 | - | TRBV11-2 | CASSLTTGLAVYGEQFF | TGTGCCAGCAGCCTAACAACGGGACTAGCGGTTTATGGTGAGCAGTTCTTC
- | TRBJ2-3 | - | TRBV11-2 | CASSGGARTQYF | TGTGCCAGCAGCGGAGGGGCCCGAACGCAGTATTTT
TRBD1 | TRBJ2-7 | - | TRBV9 | CASSAGQGRASYEQYF | TGTGCCAGCAGCGCGGGACAGGGGAGAGCATCCTACGAGCAGTACTTC
TRBD1 | TRBJ1-1 | once | TRBV2 | CASSGTGVTEAFF | TGTGCCAGCAGTGGAACAGGGGTTACTGAAGCTTTCTTT